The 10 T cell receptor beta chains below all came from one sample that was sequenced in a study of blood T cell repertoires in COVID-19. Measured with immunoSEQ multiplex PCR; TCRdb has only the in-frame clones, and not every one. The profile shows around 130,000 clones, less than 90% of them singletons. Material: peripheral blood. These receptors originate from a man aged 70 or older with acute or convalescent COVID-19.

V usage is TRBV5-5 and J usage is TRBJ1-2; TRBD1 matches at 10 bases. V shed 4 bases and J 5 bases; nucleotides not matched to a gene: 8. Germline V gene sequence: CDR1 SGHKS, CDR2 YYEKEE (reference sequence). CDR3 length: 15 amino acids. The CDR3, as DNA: TGTGCCAGCAGCCTCAGGGGGGACAGGGGATATGGCTACACCTTC. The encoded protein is CASSLRGDRGYGYTF.

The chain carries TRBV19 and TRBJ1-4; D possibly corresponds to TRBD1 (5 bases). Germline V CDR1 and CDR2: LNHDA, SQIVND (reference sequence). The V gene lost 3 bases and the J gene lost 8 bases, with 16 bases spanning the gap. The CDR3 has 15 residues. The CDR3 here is CASSMITGVGEKLFF. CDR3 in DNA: TGTGCCAGTAGTATGATAACGGGGGTTGGGGAAAAACTGTTTTTT.

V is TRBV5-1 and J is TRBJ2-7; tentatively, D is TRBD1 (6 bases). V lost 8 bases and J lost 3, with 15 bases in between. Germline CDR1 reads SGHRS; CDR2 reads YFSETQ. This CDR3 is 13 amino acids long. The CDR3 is CARSMGRGYEQYF. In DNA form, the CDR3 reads TGCGCCAGATCCATGGGCAGGGGCTACGAGCAGTACTTC. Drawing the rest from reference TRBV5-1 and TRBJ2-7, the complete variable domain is KAGVTQTPRYLIKTRGQQVTLSCSPISGHRSVSWYQQTPGQGLQFLFEYFSETQRNKGNFPGRFSGRQFSNSRSEMNVSTLELGDSALYLCARSMGRGYEQYFGPGTRLTVT.

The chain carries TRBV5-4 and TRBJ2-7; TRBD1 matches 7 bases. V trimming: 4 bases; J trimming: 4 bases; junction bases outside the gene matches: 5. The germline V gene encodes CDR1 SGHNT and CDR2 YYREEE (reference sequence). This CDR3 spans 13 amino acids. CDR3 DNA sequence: TGTGCCAGCAGCGGGTCACAGGGGTACGAGCAGTACTTC. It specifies CASSGSQGYEQYF.

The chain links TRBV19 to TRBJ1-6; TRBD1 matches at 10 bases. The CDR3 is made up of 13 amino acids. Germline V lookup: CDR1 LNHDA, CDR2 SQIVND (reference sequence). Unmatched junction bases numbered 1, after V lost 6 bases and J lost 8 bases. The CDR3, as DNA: TGTGCCAGTAGGACAGGGGGCCATTCACCCCTCCACTTT. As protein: CASRTGGHSPLHF.

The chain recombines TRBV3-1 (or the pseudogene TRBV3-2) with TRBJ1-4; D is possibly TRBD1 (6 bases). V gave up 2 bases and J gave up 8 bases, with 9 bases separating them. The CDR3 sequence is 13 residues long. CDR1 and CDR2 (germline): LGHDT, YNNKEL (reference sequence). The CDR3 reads CASSQIGQEKLFF. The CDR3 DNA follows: TGTGCCAGCAGCCAAATTGGACAGGAAAAACTGTTTTTT.

This CDR3 is CAWGTQSSGNTIYF. In DNA, the CDR3 is TGTGCCTGGGGTACACAGAGCTCTGGAAACACCATATATTTT. The V gene is TRBV30, the J gene TRBJ1-3; D gene uncertain. Trimming took 5 bases from V and 0 from J, leaving 11 bases between them. Looked up from germline, CDR1 is GTSNPN and CDR2 is SVGIG (reference sequence). The CDR3 has 14 amino acids.

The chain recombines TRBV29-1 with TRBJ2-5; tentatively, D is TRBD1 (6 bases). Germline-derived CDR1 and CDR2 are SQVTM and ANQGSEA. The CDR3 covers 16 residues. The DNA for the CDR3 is TGCAACGCGAGCAACAGGGTTCTCGCGGAGGAAGAGACCCAGTACTTC. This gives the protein CNASNRVLAEEETQYF.

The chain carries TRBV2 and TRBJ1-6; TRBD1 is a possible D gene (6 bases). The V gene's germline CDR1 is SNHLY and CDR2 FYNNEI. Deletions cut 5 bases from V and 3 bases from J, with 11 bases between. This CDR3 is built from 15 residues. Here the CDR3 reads CASSRGGFYNSPLHF. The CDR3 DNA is TGTGCCAGCAGTAGGGGGGGGTTCTATAATTCACCCCTCCACTTT.

CDR3 residues: CASSLSGGAGEKLFF. CDR3 in DNA: TGCGCCAGCAGCTTGTCGGGGGGCGCGGGTGAAAAACTGTTTTTT. V usage is TRBV5-1 and J usage is TRBJ1-4; D perhaps matches TRBD1 (6 bases). There are 15 residues in the CDR3. V dropped 1 base and J dropped 7 bases, with 14 bases sitting between them. The germline CDR1 and CDR2 sequences are SGHRS and YFSETQ.